Given below is one T cell receptor beta chain in context. Its antigen is as yet unknown. This PCR relied on a set of 60 Vbeta primers and 13 Jbeta primers. How the authors handled the data: In a later analysis, some 80 million unique TCR beta chains included roughly 11 million shared by two or more donors. This table comes from immunoSEQ multiplex PCR, and its TCRdb copy is limited to in-frame clones, with some not included. That table gives V, J and clone size, and the DNA gave D and trimming. This sample has about 200,000 clones, with 70% to 90% found just once. The data originate from a study of cytomegalovirus exposure and HLA in healthy donors. General observations from the study: In vitro data verified a few CMV-associated chains as specific for CMV antigens. A later analysis reportedly found fewer N-insertions in an Asian-associated ancestry cluster than the roughly 670-donor mean. In an earlier analysis, productive rearrangement rates for most beta V segments clustered near 87% or 30%.

V shed 4 bases and J 1 base; nucleotides not matched to a gene: 19. Germline assignment: CDR1 SGHDN and CDR2 FVKESK. The CDR3 covers 21 residues. The chain joins TRBV14 to TRBJ1-1; TRBD1 matches at 12 bases. The origin of this receptor is a woman younger than 35 in good health and CMV-seronegative. The sequenced material came from PBMCs. The CDR3 sequence is CASSPLPNIGGQGAGNTEAFF. CDR3 bases: TGTGCCAGCAGCCCTCTTCCCAATATAGGGGGACAGGGGGCAGGGAACACTGAAGCTTTCTTT.